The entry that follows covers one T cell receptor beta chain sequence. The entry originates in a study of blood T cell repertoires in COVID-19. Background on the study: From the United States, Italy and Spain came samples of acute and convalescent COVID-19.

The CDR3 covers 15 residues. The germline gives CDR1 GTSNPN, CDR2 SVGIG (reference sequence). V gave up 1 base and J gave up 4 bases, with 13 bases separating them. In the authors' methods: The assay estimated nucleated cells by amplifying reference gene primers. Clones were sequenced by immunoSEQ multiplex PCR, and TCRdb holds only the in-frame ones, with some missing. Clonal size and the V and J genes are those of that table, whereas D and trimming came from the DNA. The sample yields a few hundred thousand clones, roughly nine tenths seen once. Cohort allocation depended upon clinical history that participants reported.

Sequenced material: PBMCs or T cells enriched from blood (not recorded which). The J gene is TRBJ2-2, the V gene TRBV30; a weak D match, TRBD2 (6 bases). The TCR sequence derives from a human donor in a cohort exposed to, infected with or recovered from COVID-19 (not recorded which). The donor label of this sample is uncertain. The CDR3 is CAWSEGLSGTGELFF. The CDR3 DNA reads TGTGCCTGGAGTGAGGGACTTTCTGGCACCGGGGAGCTGTTTTTT.